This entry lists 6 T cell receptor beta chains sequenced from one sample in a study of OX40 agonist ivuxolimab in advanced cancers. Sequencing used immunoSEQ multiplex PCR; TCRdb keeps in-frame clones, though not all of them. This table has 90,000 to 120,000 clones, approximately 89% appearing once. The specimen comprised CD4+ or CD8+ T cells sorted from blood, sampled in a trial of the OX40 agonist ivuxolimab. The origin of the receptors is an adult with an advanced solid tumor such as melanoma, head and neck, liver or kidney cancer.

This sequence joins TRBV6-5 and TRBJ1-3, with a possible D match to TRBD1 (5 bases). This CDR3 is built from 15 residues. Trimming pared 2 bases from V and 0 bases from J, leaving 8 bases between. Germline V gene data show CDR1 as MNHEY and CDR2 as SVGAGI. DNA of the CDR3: TGTGCCAGCAGTTACGGGGCTAGCTCTGGAAACACCATATATTTT. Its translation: CASSYGASSGNTIYF.

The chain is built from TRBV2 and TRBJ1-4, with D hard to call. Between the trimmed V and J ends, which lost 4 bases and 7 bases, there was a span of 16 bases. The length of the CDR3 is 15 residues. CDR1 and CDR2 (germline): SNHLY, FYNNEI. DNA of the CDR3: TGTGCCAGCAGTGTTCGAGGGTCGTTGGGTGAAAAACTGTTTTTT. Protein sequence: CASSVRGSLGEKLFF.

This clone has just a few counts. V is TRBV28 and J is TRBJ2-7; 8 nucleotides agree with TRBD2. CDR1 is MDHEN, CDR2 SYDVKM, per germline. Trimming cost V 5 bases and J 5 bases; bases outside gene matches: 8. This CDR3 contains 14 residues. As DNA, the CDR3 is TGTGCCAGCAGTCCCCCAGCGGGAGTCAACGAGCAGTACTTC. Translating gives CASSPPAGVNEQYF.

The CDR3 protein is CASSLGIRTENYGYTF. The CDR3 region has the DNA TGCGCCAGCAGCTTGGGGATTCGGACGGAGAACTATGGCTACACCTTC. This rearrangement joins TRBV5-1 to TRBJ1-2; unclear D gene. Trimming pared 0 bases from V and 2 bases from J, leaving 14 bases between. The germline V gene encodes CDR1 SGHRS and CDR2 YFSETQ. CDR3 size: 16 residues.

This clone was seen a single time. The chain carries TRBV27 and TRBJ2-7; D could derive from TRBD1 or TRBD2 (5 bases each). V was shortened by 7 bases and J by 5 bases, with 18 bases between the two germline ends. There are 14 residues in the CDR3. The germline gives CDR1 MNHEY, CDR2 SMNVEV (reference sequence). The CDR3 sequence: CASNTEGSANEQYF. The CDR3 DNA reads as TGTGCCAGCAATACTGAGGGGAGCGCTAACGAGCAGTACTTC.

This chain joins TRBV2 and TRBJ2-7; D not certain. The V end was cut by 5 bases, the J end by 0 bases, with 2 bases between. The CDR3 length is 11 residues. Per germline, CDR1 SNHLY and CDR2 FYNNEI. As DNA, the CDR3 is TGTGCCAGCAGTCCCTCCTACGAGCAGTACTTC. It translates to CASSPSYEQYF.